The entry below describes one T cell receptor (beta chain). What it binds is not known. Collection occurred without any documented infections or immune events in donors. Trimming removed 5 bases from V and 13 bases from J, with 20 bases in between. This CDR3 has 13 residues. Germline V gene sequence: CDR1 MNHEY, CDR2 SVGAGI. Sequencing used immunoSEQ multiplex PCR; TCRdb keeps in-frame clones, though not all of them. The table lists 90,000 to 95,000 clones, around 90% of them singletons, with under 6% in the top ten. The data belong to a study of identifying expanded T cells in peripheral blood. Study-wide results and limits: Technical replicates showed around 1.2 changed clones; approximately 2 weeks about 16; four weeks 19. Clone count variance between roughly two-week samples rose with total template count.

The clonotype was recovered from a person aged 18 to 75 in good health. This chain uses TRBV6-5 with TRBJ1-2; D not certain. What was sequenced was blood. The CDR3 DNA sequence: TGTGCCAGCAGTCCTGACGGCGCTCGCGTTGGCACCTTC. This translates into CASSPDGARVGTF.